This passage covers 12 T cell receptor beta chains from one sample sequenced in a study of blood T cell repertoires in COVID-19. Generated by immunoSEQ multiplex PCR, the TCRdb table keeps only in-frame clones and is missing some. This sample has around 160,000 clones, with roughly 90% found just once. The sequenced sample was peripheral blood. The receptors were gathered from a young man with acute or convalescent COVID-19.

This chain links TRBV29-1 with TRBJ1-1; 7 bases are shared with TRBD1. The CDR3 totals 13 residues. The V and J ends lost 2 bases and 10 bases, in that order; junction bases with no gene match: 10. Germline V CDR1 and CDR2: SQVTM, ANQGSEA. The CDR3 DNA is TGCAGCGTTGAAAAAACAGGGGCGGCGGGAGCTTTCTTT. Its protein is CSVEKTGAAGAFF.

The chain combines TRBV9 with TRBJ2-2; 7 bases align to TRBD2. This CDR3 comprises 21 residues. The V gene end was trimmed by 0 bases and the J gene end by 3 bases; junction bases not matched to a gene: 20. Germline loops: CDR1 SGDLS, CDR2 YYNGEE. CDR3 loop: CASSVAHTGLAETWDTGELFF. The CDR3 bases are TGTGCCAGCAGCGTAGCCCACACGGGGCTAGCGGAAACGTGGGACACCGGGGAGCTGTTTTTT. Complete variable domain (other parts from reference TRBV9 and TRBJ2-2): DSGVTQTPKHLITATGQRVTLRCSPRSGDLSVYWYQQSLDQGLQFLIQYYNGEERAKGNILERFSAQQFPDLHSELNLSSLELGDSALYFCASSVAHTGLAETWDTGELFFGEGSRLTVL.

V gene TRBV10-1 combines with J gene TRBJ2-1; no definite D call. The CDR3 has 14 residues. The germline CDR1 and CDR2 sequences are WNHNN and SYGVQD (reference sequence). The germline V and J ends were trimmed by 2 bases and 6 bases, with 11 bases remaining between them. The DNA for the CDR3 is TGCGCCAGCAGTGAGGCAGGCCGCTCCAATGAGCAGTTCTTC. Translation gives CASSEAGRSNEQFF.

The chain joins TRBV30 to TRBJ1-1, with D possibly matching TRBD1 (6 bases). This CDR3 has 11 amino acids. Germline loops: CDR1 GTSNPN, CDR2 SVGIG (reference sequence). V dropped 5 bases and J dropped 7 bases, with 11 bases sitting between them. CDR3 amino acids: CAWSGQFEAFF. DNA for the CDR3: TGTGCCTGGTCCGGACAGTTTGAAGCTTTCTTT.

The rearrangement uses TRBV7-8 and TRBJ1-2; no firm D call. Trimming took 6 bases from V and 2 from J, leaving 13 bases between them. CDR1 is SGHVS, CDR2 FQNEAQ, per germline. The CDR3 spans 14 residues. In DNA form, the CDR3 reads TGTGCCAGCAGTGCGACACACAGAAACTATGGCTACACCTTC. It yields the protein CASSATHRNYGYTF.

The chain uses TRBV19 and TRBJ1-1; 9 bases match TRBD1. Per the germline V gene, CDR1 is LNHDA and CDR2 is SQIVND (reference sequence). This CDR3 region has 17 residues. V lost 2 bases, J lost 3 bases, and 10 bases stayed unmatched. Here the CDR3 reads CASSILRGQGVHTEAFF. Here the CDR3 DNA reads TGTGCCAGTAGTATACTAAGGGGACAGGGAGTTCACACTGAAGCTTTCTTT.

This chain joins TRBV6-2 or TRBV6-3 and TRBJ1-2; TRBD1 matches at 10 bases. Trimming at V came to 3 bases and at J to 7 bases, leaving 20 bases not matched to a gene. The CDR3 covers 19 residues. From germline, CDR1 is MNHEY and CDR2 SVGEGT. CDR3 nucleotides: TGTGCCAGCAGTTATCCCCGACCTCCAATGGACAGGGGGATCGGTGGCTACACCTTC. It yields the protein CASSYPRPPMDRGIGGYTF.

The CDR3: CASSREFGGTEAFF. The CDR3 DNA sequence: TGTGCCAGCAGCCGCGAGTTCGGAGGGACTGAAGCTTTCTTT. The chain joins TRBV11-2 to TRBJ1-1; D is unclear. V was trimmed by 5 bases and J by 5 bases, leaving 15 bases between them. The CDR3 is 14 amino acids. The germline V gene encodes CDR1 SGHAT and CDR2 FQNNGV.

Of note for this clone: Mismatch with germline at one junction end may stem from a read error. The CDR3 region is CASSESGGNYDYTF. CDR3 nucleotide sequence: TGTGCCAGCAGTGAATCAGGGGGTAACTATGACTACACCTTC. The V and J genes are TRBV6-1 and TRBJ1-2; 7 positions match TRBD1. The CDR3 has 14 amino acids. Germline V gives CDR1 MNHNS, CDR2 SASEGT.

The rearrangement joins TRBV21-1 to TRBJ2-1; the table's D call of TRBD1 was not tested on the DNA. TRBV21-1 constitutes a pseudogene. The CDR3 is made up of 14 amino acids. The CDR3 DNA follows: TGTGCCAGCAGCAAATGGACAGGGAACAATGAGCAGTTCTTC. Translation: CASSKWTGNNEQFF.

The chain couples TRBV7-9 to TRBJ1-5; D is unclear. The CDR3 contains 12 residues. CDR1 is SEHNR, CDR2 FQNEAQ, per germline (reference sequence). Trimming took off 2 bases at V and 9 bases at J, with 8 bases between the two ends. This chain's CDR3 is CASSLSTPPQHF. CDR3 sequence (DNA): TGTGCCAGCAGCTTAAGTACTCCGCCCCAGCATTTT.

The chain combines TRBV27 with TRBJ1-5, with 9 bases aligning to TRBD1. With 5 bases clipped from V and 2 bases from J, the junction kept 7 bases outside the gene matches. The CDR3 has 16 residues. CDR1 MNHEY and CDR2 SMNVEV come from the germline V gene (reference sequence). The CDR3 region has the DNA TGTGCCAGCAGTCCGGACAGGGGAATGGGCAATCAGCCCCAGCATTTT. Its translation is CASSPDRGMGNQPQHF.